Presented here are 4 T cell receptor beta chains from one specimen sequenced in a study of blood T cell repertoires in COVID-19. TCRdb's copy holds only in-frame clones and misses some; the assay was immunoSEQ multiplex PCR. Among a few hundred thousand clones listed, approximately 89% were seen once. Sequencing was carried out using peripheral blood. The receptors come from a man aged 35 to 55 who had recovered from COVID-19.

This chain connects TRBV13 to TRBJ2-1; TRBD2 matches 10 bases. The CDR3 length is 16 residues. Trimming at V came to 1 base and at J to 7 bases, leaving 7 bases not matched to a gene. The germline V gene has CDR1 PRHDT and CDR2 FYEKMQ (reference sequence). CDR3 nucleotide sequence: TGTGCCAGCAGCTTAGATGGGCTAGCGGGAGTTAATGAGCAGTTCTTC. Translating gives CASSLDGLAGVNEQFF.

The chain is built from TRBV9 and TRBJ1-6; weak D call: TRBD1 (5 bases). Trimming shortened V by 2 bases and J by 4 bases, and 10 bases separated the two germline ends. The germline gives CDR1 SGDLS, CDR2 YYNGEE. This CDR3 is built from 15 residues. The CDR3 spells CASSVEGTYNSPLHF. CDR3 DNA sequence: TGTGCCAGCAGCGTCGAGGGGACTTATAATTCACCCCTCCACTTT. The whole variable domain, remainder taken from reference TRBV9 and TRBJ1-6, is DSGVTQTPKHLITATGQRVTLRCSPRSGDLSVYWYQQSLDQGLQFLIQYYNGEERAKGNILERFSAQQFPDLHSELNLSSLELGDSALYFCASSVEGTYNSPLHFGNGTRLTVT.

The chain carries TRBV7-8 and TRBJ2-3; no clear D. Per germline, CDR1 SGHVS and CDR2 FQNEAQ. V was trimmed by 3 bases and J by 2 bases, leaving 18 bases between them. This CDR3 comprises 17 residues. The DNA for the CDR3 is TGTGCCAGCAGCTTTAATGCAGCCCGACTCCACACAGATACGCAGTATTTT. This sequence encodes CASSFNAARLHTDTQYF.

This chain connects TRBV11-2 to TRBJ2-7, with 10 bases that match TRBD1. This CDR3 has 15 residues. Germline V gene data show CDR1 as SGHAT and CDR2 as FQNNGV. V gave up 3 bases and J gave up 6 bases; unmatched junction bases: 8. CDR3 loop: CASSFAGQGITEQYF. The CDR3 nucleotides are TGTGCCAGCAGCTTCGCGGGACAGGGGATAACCGAGCAGTACTTC.